Many counts were recorded for the clone carrying this T cell receptor beta chain. Its antigen is not identified. This CDR3 comprises 16 residues. Between the trimmed V and J ends, which lost 5 bases and 7 bases, there was a span of 23 bases. Germline-derived CDR1 and CDR2 are MDHEN and SYDVKM. Through Arm-PCR of CDR3 regions and iRepertoire HTBI primers, TCR beta libraries were built. MiXCR, applied by TCRdb to the multiplex PCR reads, yields one record per CDR3 protein. The table has some 240,000 distinct CDR3 sequences, roughly 19% seen once. Time point specified: newly diagnosed GD, antithyroid drugs for less than 3 months. Researchers made the TCR library from RNA that was extracted from PBMCs. This record belongs to a study of regulatory T cells in long-lasting Graves disease. Background on the study: For under 3 months, newly diagnosed Graves' patients had been taking antithyroid drugs. Findings and caveats of the study: Patients with persistent disease showed a bias toward TRBV28, TRBJ1-2 and TRBJ2-5. Accuracy might have suffered from few samples.

A further study also used this sample, focusing on T cells in Graves' hyperthyroidism and ophthalmopathy.

This rearrangement joins TRBV28 to TRBJ1-1, with a possible D match to TRBD1 (6 bases). Sample: peripheral blood mononuclear cells (PBMCs), taken at new diagnosis, from a patient treated with antithyroid drugs. The receptor comes from a woman aged 30 to 39 with Graves disease. DNA for the CDR3: TGTGCCAGCAGTCCAACCTTCAGCAGGGGAATTATTGAAGCTTTCTTT. It translates to CASSPTFSRGIIEAFF.